The entry below gives a single T cell receptor (beta chain) sequence along with its context. This entry comes from a study of blood T cell repertoires in COVID-19. This CDR3 has 15 amino acids. Those enrolled, adults aged about 18 to 89 years, came from 25 or so US areas. Participants had their cohort set by participant-reported clinical history. Among Cohort 3 donors, those recovered had two negative PCRs, clearance, or symptom resolution. Under the authors' procedure: Nucleated cell number was recorded as an estimate derived from reference gene primer amplification. Measured with immunoSEQ multiplex PCR; TCRdb has only the in-frame clones, and not every one. V and J calls and clone size come straight from that table; D and trimming were deduced from the DNA. The sample contains hundreds of thousands of clones, roughly 84% of which appear only once.

The clonotype originates from a woman aged 25 to 39 who had recovered from COVID-19. The J gene is TRBJ2-7, the V gene TRBV21-1; TRBD1, the table's D call, lacks a check against the DNA. TRBV21-1 constitutes a pseudogene. The specimen sequenced was PBMCs or T cells enriched from blood (not recorded which). CDR3: CASRERTGGTDEQYF. CDR3 nucleotides: TGTGCCAGCAGGGAAAGGACAGGGGGCACGGACGAGCAGTACTTC.